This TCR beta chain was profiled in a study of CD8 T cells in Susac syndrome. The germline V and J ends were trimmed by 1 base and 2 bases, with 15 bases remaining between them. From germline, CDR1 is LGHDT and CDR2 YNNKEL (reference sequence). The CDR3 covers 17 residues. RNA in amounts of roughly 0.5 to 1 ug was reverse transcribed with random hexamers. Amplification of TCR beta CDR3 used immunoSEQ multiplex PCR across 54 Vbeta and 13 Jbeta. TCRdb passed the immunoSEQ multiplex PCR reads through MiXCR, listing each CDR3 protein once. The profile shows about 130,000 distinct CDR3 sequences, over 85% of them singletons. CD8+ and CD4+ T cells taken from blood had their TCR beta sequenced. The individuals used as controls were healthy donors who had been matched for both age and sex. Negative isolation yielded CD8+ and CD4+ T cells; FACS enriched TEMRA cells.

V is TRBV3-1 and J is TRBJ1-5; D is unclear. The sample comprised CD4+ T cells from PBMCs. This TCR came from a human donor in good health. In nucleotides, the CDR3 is TGTGCCAGCAGCCAAGGCAGCTACGTCGGGGGCAATCAGCCCCAGCATTTT. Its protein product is CASSQGSYVGGNQPQHF.